The entry below gives a single T cell receptor (beta chain) sequence along with its context. Original methodology: How many nucleated cells were present was estimated from reference gene primer amplification. Sequencing was performed with immunoSEQ multiplex PCR; in TCRdb, only in-frame clones are kept and a portion is missing. The DNA was the basis for D and trimming; V, J and clone size are from that table. Altogether some 250,000 clones are present, roughly 90% being singletons, with the ten largest covering roughly 1.9%. The CDR3 length is 14 residues. Germline V lookup: CDR1 SGDLS, CDR2 YYNGEE. V shed 0 bases, J shed 8 bases, and the junction held 5 bases outside the gene matches. This entry belongs to a study of blood T cell repertoires in COVID-19. Overall study: COVID-19 samples collected from the United States, Italy and Spain covered acute and convalescent phases. PBMCs, B-cell-depleted T cells, or T cells were the source of the cDNA or gDNA that made up the material.

This receptor was obtained from a man aged 25 to 45 with active or convalescent COVID-19. V gene TRBV9 combines with J gene TRBJ1-3, with TRBD1 identical over 7 bases. Material for sequencing was peripheral blood. CDR3 sequence: CASSVEGGLDTIYF. CDR3 nucleotide sequence: TGTGCCAGCAGCGTAGAAGGGGGCTTAGACACCATATATTTT.